The sequence of this T cell receptor beta chain was determined in a study of human T cells and chemical hapten exposure. Looking at the study overall: The sensitizer, 2% DPC, was used on around 2 cm by around 2 cm of upper inner arm skin. Patch tests containing 0.01% DPC, applied to the upper back, were read at 6 days.

TCRdb itself ran the RACE reads through MiXCR, one entry per CDR3 protein. Of around 110,000 distinct CDR3 sequences listed, about an eighth are singletons. This sample's time point: patch test 1, 2 weeks after DPC sensitization. Treatment given: therapeutic diphenylcyclopropenone sensitization with weekly scalp DPC. Of note for this clonotype: Its matching antigen is unknown.

Findings and limits, study-wide: PT1 expanded TCR counts and patch test score were linked, and their correlation was positive.

Trimming took off 0 bases at V and 2 bases at J, with 6 bases between the two ends. From germline, CDR1 is LGHNA and CDR2 YNFKEQ. This CDR3 has 14 residues. V usage is TRBV4-2 and J usage is TRBJ2-3; D gene unclear. This sequence originates from a woman aged 45-60 years with alopecia areata. Some clones in this sample may be carry-over from other donors' samples. This specimen consisted of whole blood, obtained in connection with sensitization to the hapten diphenylcyclopropenone (DPC). CDR3 sequence reads: CASSQDLYTDTQYF. The CDR3 nucleotides are TGTGCCAGCAGCCAAGATCTCTACACAGATACGCAGTATTTT.